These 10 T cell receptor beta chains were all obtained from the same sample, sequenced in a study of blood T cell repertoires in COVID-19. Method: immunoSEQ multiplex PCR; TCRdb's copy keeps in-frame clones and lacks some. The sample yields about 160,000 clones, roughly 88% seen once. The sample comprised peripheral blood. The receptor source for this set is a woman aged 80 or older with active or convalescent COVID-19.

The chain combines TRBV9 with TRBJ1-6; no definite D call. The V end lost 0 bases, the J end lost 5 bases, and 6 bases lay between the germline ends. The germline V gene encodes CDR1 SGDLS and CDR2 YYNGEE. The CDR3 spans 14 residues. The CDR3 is CASSVVSDNSPLHF. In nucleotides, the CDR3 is TGTGCCAGCAGCGTAGTGTCGGATAATTCACCCCTCCACTTT.

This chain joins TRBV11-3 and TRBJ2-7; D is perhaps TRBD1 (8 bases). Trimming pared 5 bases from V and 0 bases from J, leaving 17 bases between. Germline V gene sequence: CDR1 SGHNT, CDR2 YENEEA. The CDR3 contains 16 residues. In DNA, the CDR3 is TGTGCCAGCAGCCCTAACAGGGGGAGGGGCTCCTACGAGCAGTACTTC. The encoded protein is CASSPNRGRGSYEQYF.

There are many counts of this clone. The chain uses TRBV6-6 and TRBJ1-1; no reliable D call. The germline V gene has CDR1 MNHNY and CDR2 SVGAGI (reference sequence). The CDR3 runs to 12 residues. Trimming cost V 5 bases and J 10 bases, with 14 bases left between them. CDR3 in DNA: TGTGCCAGCAGTGACACCTGGGAGTTAGCTTTCTTT. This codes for CASSDTWELAFF.

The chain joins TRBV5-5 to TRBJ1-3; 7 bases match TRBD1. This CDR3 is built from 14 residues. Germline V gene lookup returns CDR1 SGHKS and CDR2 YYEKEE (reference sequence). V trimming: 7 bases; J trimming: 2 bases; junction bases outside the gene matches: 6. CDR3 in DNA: TGTGCCAGCTCAGGGGGGCGCGCTGGAAACACCATATATTTT. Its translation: CASSGGRAGNTIYF.

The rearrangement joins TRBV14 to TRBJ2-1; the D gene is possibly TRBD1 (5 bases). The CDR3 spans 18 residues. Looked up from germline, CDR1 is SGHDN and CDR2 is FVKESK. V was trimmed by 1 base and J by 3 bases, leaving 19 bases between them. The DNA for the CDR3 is TGTGCCAGCAGCCAAGTAGATTGGGGCGCCTCCCGCTACAATGAGCAGTTCTTC. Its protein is CASSQVDWGASRYNEQFF.

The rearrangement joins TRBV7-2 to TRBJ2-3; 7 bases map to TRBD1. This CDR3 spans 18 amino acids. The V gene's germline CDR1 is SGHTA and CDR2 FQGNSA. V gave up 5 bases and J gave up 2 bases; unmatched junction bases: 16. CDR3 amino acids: CASSPQPPRTGHTDTQYF. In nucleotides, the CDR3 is TGTGCCAGCAGCCCACAACCCCCCCGGACAGGCCACACAGATACGCAGTATTTT.

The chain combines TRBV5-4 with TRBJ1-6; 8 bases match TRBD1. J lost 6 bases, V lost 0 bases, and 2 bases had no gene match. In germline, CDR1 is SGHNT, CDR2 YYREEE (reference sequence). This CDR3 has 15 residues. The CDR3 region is CASSLADRGNSPLHF. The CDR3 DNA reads TGTGCCAGCAGCTTGGCAGACAGGGGTAATTCACCCCTCCACTTT.

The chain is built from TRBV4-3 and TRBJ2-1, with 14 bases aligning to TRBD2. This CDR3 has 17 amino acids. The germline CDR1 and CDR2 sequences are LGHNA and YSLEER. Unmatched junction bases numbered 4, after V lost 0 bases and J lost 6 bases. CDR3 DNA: TGCGCCAGCAGCCAAGACACCGGACTAGCGGGGGGCAATGAGCAGTTCTTC. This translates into CASSQDTGLAGGNEQFF.

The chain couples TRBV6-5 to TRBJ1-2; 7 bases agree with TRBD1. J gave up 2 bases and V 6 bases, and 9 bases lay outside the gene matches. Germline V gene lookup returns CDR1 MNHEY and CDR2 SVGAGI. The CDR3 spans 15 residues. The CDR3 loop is CASRLLGTENYGYTF. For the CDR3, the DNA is TGTGCCAGCAGACTACTAGGGACAGAAAACTATGGCTACACCTTC.

The CDR3 DNA reads TGTGCCAGCAGCTTGGTGCGGTTTAATTCACCCCTCCACTTT. Translating gives CASSLVRFNSPLHF. This chain joins TRBV7-2 and TRBJ1-6, with D unresolved. Between the trimmed V and J ends, which lost 3 bases and 6 bases, there was a span of 9 bases. Per the germline V gene, CDR1 is SGHTA and CDR2 is FQGNSA. There are 14 residues in the CDR3.